This T cell receptor beta chain was recorded in a study of blood T cell repertoires in COVID-19. Sequencing used immunoSEQ multiplex PCR; TCRdb keeps in-frame clones, though not all of them. The sample lists fewer than 200,000 clones; roughly nine tenths were seen once. Germline CDR1 MGHRA, CDR2 YSYEKL. Trimming took off 4 bases at V and 4 bases at J, with 10 bases between the two ends. CDR3 length: 13 amino acids. The rearrangement links TRBV4-1 to TRBJ1-1, with unresolved D. The sequenced material came from PBMCs or T cells enriched from blood (not recorded which). This TCR was recovered from a woman aged 40 to 50 in a cohort exposed to, infected with or recovered from COVID-19 (not recorded which). The CDR3 DNA is TGCGCCAGCAGCCTGTCGGGGTCCACTGAAGCTTTCTTT. Translated: CASSLSGSTEAFF.